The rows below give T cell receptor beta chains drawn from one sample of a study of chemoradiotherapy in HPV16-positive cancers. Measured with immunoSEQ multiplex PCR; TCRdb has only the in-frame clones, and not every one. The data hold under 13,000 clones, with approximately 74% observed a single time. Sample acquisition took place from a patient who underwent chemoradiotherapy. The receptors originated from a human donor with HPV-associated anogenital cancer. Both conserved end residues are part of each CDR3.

CDR3 protein: CASGETGDFGYTF; V gene: TRBV6-1
CDR3 protein: CATLWDRGYGYTF; V gene: TRBV6-5
CDR3 protein: CASSLTGTGGSGYTF; V gene: TRBV27
CDR3 protein: CASSTRGQADRPLHF; V gene: TRBV5-4
CDR3 protein: CASSPSPTGGEKLFF; V gene: TRBV5-1
CDR3 protein: CASGSNTDTQYF; V gene: TRBV12-5
CDR3 protein: CASSQGTGTSRNEQFF; V gene: TRBV4-3
CDR3 protein: CASSLLGRNTEAFF; V gene: TRBV7-2
CDR3 protein: CASSQDGGGTDTQYF; V gene: TRBV4-2
CDR3 protein: CASSLFRNQPQHF; V gene: TRBV28
CDR3 protein: CASSDGRGLNNQPQHF; V gene: TRBV19
CDR3 protein: CASNGGRGYGYTF; V gene: TRBV6-6